These 15 T cell receptor beta chains were sequenced from one sample in a study of cytomegalovirus exposure and HLA in healthy donors. The primer mix had 60 Vbeta and 13 Jbeta primers. Measured with immunoSEQ multiplex PCR; TCRdb has only the in-frame clones, and not every one. Among 150,000 to 200,000 clones listed, 60% to 85% were seen once. Specimen: PBMCs. All receptors derive from a woman in her fifties or sixties in good health and CMV-seropositive.

The chain combines TRBV4-2 with TRBJ1-2, with a weak D call TRBD1 (5 bases). The CDR3 is 16 residues long. Trimming pared 0 bases from V and 5 bases from J, leaving 16 bases between. CDR1 LGHNA and CDR2 YNFKEQ come from the germline V gene. The CDR3 DNA sequence: TGTGCCAGCAGCCAAGATGGAGGGGATCAAGGGTATGGCTACACCTTC. The encoded protein is CASSQDGGDQGYGYTF.

The J gene is TRBJ1-1, the V gene TRBV10-3; TRBD1 might be the D (5 bases). This CDR3 is built from 13 residues. Germline CDR1 is ENHRY and CDR2 is SYGVKD. The V end was cut by 11 bases, the J end by 1 base, with 14 bases between. CDR3 bases: TGTGCCGCCCACAGCAGGGCGAACACTGAAGCTTTCTTT. Its protein is CAAHSRANTEAFF.

V and J are TRBV4-3 and TRBJ2-1; TRBD1 agrees at 8 bases. V shed 0 bases, J shed 7 bases, and the junction held 8 bases outside the gene matches. CDR1 LGHNA and CDR2 YSLEER come from the germline V gene. The CDR3 covers 16 residues. CDR3 residues: CASSQDRGRNGNEQFF. CDR3 nucleotides: TGCGCCAGCAGCCAAGACAGGGGGCGGAACGGAAATGAGCAGTTCTTC.

This clone was counted only a few times. The chain combines TRBV7-3 with TRBJ2-1, with D unresolved. Germline V gene data show CDR1 as SGHTA and CDR2 as FQGTGA. The ends were cut back, 5 bases at V and 9 bases at J, with 14 bases in the middle. CDR3 length: 13 amino acids. The CDR3 reads CASSLNYLGEQFF. CDR3 sequence (DNA): TGTGCCAGCAGCCTTAACTACCTGGGTGAGCAGTTCTTC.

The V call is TRBV15, the J call TRBJ2-3; possible D gene TRBD1, 6 bases. CDR3 length equals 12 residues. Germline values: CDR1 LNHNV, CDR2 YYDKDF (reference sequence). The ends were cut back, 2 bases at V and 14 bases at J, with 14 bases in the middle. The CDR3 coding sequence is TGTGCCACCAGCAGACTCCGGGACATGCCGTATTTT. It specifies CATSRLRDMPYF.

This clone was recorded a few times. In DNA, the CDR3 is TGTGCCAGCAGCTTATGGGGGGGTGGCACAGATACGCAGTATTTT. Protein: CASSLWGGGTDTQYF. The chain links TRBV7-2 to TRBJ2-3, with 7 bases fitting TRBD2. The length of the CDR3 is 15 residues. Germline assignment: CDR1 SGHTA and CDR2 FQGNSA. Losses at the gene ends were 2 bases for V and 1 base for J; bases not matched to a gene: 3.

This rearrangement joins TRBV7-9 to TRBJ2-7; 11 bases are shared with TRBD1. The J segment lost 5 bases and the V segment lost 7 bases, leaving 10 bases of the junction unmatched. The germline CDR1 and CDR2 sequences are SEHNR and FQNEAQ (reference sequence). The CDR3 extends over 15 amino acids. CDR3 nucleotides: TGTGCCAGCACCGTTCTCCTGGACAGGGGGCACGAGCAGTACTTC. Protein product: CASTVLLDRGHEQYF.

This clone was counted between two and nine times. The rearrangement uses TRBV30 and TRBJ1-6, with a tentative D call TRBD1 (6 bases). The V end was cut by 0 bases, the J end by 5 bases, with 8 bases between. The length of the CDR3 is 14 residues. Germline-derived CDR1 and CDR2 are GTSNPN and SVGIG (reference sequence). This CDR3 reads CAWSVRQDNSPLHF. In DNA form, the CDR3 reads TGTGCCTGGAGTGTACGACAGGATAATTCACCCCTCCACTTT.

This chain connects TRBV19 to TRBJ1-1, with a weak D call TRBD1 (5 bases). Germline assignment: CDR1 LNHDA and CDR2 SQIVND (reference sequence). There are 15 residues in the CDR3. V was clipped by 5 bases and J by 4 bases, with 17 bases between them. CDR3 in amino acids: CASSHQVVRGTEAFF. As DNA, the CDR3 is TGTGCCAGTAGTCATCAGGTAGTAAGGGGCACTGAAGCTTTCTTT.

The chain is built from TRBV29-1 and TRBJ1-1; D is unresolved. The CDR3 has 12 amino acids. Trimming took 4 bases from V and 1 from J, leaving 7 bases between them. Germline V gene data show CDR1 as SQVTM and CDR2 as ANQGSEA. Written as DNA, the CDR3 is TGCAGCGTTGTAGCTCCGAACACTGAAGCTTTCTTT. Translation gives CSVVAPNTEAFF.

This clone was picked up a small number of times. This chain links TRBV10-1 with TRBJ2-2; TRBD2 is a possible D gene (5 bases). Germline V gives CDR1 WNHNN, CDR2 SYGVQD (reference sequence). The CDR3 length is 12 residues. With 8 bases removed from V and 1 base from J, the gap between germline ends came to 5 bases. As DNA, the CDR3 is TGCGCCAGCGGAGGGAACACCGGGGAGCTGTTTTTT. Residues: CASGGNTGELFF.

This CDR3 reads CASGVGIRDTQYF. CDR3 in DNA: TGTGCCAGCGGGGTCGGGATTCGGGATACGCAGTATTTT. The V gene is TRBV2, the J gene TRBJ2-3; weak D call: TRBD2 (5 bases). Germline assignment: CDR1 SNHLY and CDR2 FYNNEI. V shed 8 bases and J shed 6 bases, with 15 bases lying between them. The CDR3 has 13 amino acids.

V is TRBV7-2 and J is TRBJ2-3; no firm D call. V lost 5 bases and J 6 bases, leaving 12 bases between the germline ends. Germline-derived CDR1 and CDR2 are SGHTA and FQGNSA. This CDR3 is built from 13 residues. CDR3 region: CASSPNPRDTQYF. The CDR3 region has the DNA TGTGCCAGCAGCCCCAATCCCCGGGATACGCAGTATTTT.

In its sample, this clone was seen a few times. The rearrangement links TRBV11-3 to TRBJ1-2, with TRBD1 identical over 9 bases. The CDR3 covers 14 residues. Germline loops: CDR1 SGHNT, CDR2 YENEEA. Unmatched junction bases numbered 6, after V lost 2 bases and J lost 8 bases. Here the CDR3 reads CASSLQRTGDGYTF. CDR3 coding DNA: TGTGCCAGCAGCTTACAAAGGACAGGGGACGGCTACACCTTC. Drawing the rest from reference TRBV11-3 and TRBJ1-2, the complete variable domain is EAGVVQSPRYKIIEKKQPVAFWCNPISGHNTLYWYLQNLGQGPELLIRYENEEAVDDSQLPKDRFSAERLKGVDSTLKIQPAELGDSAVYLCASSLQRTGDGYTFGSGTRLTVV.

The rearrangement joins TRBV27 to TRBJ2-1, with TRBD2 matching 11 bases. V was pared by 5 bases and J by 3 bases, with 9 bases of the junction left unmatched. This CDR3 is 17 amino acids long. Germline V gene sequence: CDR1 MNHEY, CDR2 SMNVEV (reference sequence). CDR3 residues: CASSRWLAGGDYNEQFF. The CDR3 coding sequence is TGTGCCAGCAGTCGTTGGCTAGCGGGAGGCGACTACAATGAGCAGTTCTTC.